The 4 T cell receptor beta chains reported below all come from one sample, sequenced in a study of blood T cell repertoires in COVID-19. Sequencing used immunoSEQ multiplex PCR; TCRdb keeps in-frame clones, though not all of them. This sample has around 67,000 clones, with about 81% found just once. Specimen: peripheral blood. These receptor sequences come from a human donor in a cohort sampled during active COVID-19.

This chain links TRBV4-1 with TRBJ2-7, with 11 nucleotides matching TRBD2. V shed 4 bases and J 2 bases; nucleotides not matched to a gene: 1. The germline V gene encodes CDR1 MGHRA and CDR2 YSYEKL. The CDR3 is made up of 14 amino acids. The CDR3 loop reads CASSPSGGPYEQYF. Here the CDR3 DNA reads TGCGCCAGCAGCCCTAGCGGGGGGCCCTACGAGCAGTACTTC.

The gene calls are TRBV5-4 and TRBJ2-3, with 10 bases aligning to TRBD2. The CDR3 totals 14 residues. The V gene end was trimmed by 2 bases and the J gene end by 7 bases; junction bases not matched to a gene: 4. Germline V gene lookup returns CDR1 SGHNT and CDR2 YYREEE (reference sequence). CDR3: CASSFTSGINTQYF. For the CDR3, the DNA is TGTGCCAGCAGCTTTACTAGCGGGATAAATACGCAGTATTTT.

This clone was observed a single time. The J gene is TRBJ2-7, the V gene TRBV18; D ambiguous. Trimming stripped 3 bases from V and 3 bases from J, with 6 bases between. CDR1 KGHSH and CDR2 LQKENI come from the germline V gene. The CDR3 consists of 12 residues. As DNA, the CDR3 is TGTGCCAGCTCACCTACAGACTACGAGCAGTACTTC. Its protein product is CASSPTDYEQYF.

This chain links TRBV28 with TRBJ2-3, with D possibly matching TRBD2 (7 bases). The CDR3 totals 15 residues. With 2 bases removed from V and 4 bases from J, the gap between germline ends came to 13 bases. CDR1 and CDR2 from the germline V gene are MDHEN and SYDVKM. CDR3 region: CASSLAGAGADTQYF. In DNA form, the CDR3 reads TGTGCCAGCAGTTTAGCGGGGGCAGGGGCAGATACGCAGTATTTT.